This T cell receptor (beta chain) was recovered during a study of blood T cells in healthy people across ages. This CDR3 region has 14 residues. Germline V gives CDR1 SGHRS, CDR2 YFSETQ. Trimming took off 6 bases at V and 4 bases at J, with 15 bases between the two ends. A second PCR of roughly 7 to 11 cycles used a sample-barcoded 5' primer and a J-beta primer mix. Through a template-switch adaptor with 12 random nucleotides, each cDNA molecule received a tag. One entry per CDR3 protein results from TCRdb running MiXCR on the 5' RACE reads. This sample yields roughly 730,000 distinct CDR3 sequences, of which roughly three fifths are seen a single time; approximately 24% belongs to the top ten.

Sequenced sample: blood. The J gene is TRBJ2-3, the V gene TRBV5-1, with D hard to call. The TCR sequence derives from a man aged 35-49 years in good health. CDR3 nucleotides: TGCGCCAGCAACTTAGCAGACCCGGCAGATACGCAGTATTTT. Translated, it gives CASNLADPADTQYF.